One sample yielded the 8 T cell receptor beta chains listed below, sequenced in a study of shared clonotypes between healthy human individuals. Naive CD8 cells lacked CD45RO, underwent positive selection for CCR7 and left out terminally differentiated effector memory CD45RA+ cells. The table came from immunoSEQ multiplex PCR; TCRdb's copy has only in-frame clones and leaves some out. The sample includes about 1.9 million clones, just over 90% of them seen just once. The material sequenced was naive CD8+ T cells from PBMCs. These receptors all come from a man younger than 35 in good health. Some clones in this sample may be carry-over from other donors' samples.

This sequence joins TRBV6-5 and TRBJ1-5, with 8 positions matching TRBD1. The CDR3 contains 13 residues. Trimming removed 6 bases from V and 5 bases from J; junction bases left unmatched: 3. Germline V lookup: CDR1 MNHEY, CDR2 SVGAGI. The CDR3 reads CASSTGGYQPQHF. The CDR3 DNA is TGTGCCAGCAGCACAGGGGGATATCAGCCCCAGCATTTT.

The chain employs TRBV11-2 and TRBJ1-2, with a tentative D call TRBD1 (6 bases). The CDR3 is 15 residues long. In germline, CDR1 is SGHAT, CDR2 FQNNGV. Trimming pared 5 bases from V and 5 bases from J, leaving 18 bases between. The CDR3 region has the DNA TGTGCCAGCAGCCTCCACATGGACAGCTTATATGGCTACACCTTC. Translation gives CASSLHMDSLYGYTF. The entire variable domain, with the rest obtained from reference TRBV11-2 and TRBJ1-2, is as follows: EAGVAQSPRYKIIEKRQSVAFWCNPISGHATLYWYQQILGQGPKLLIQFQNNGVVDDSQLPKDRFSAERLKGVDSTLKIQPAKLEDSAVYLCASSLHMDSLYGYTFGSGTRLTVV.

This chain links TRBV30 with TRBJ1-1; D unresolved. Germline loops: CDR1 GTSNPN, CDR2 SVGIG (reference sequence). The CDR3 has 15 residues. V shed 0 bases and J shed 5 bases, with 16 bases lying between them. In DNA form, the CDR3 reads TGTGCCTGGAGTGTAATGAGCGGATCGGGGACTGAAGCTTTCTTT. Translation: CAWSVMSGSGTEAFF.

This clone occurred a few times. The chain employs TRBV5-4 and TRBJ2-7; maybe TRBD1 (6 bases). With 0 bases removed from V and 3 bases from J, the gap between germline ends came to 7 bases. Germline CDR1 SGHNT, CDR2 YYREEE (reference sequence). CDR3 length equals 13 residues. CDR3 bases: TGTGCCAGCAGCTTGGCACAGGGCTACGAGCAGTACTTC. This encodes CASSLAQGYEQYF.

The chain is built from TRBV27 and TRBJ2-7; no reliable D call. The CDR3 contains 13 residues. Trimming took off 5 bases at V and 0 bases at J, with 8 bases between the two ends. Germline V gene data show CDR1 as MNHEY and CDR2 as SMNVEV (reference sequence). CDR3 in DNA: TGTGCCAGCAGTCAACACAGCTCCTACGAGCAGTACTTC. Its translation: CASSQHSSYEQYF.

With regard to this clone: Other DNA sequences in the same sample also yield this CDR3. V is TRBV2 and J is TRBJ2-3; 11 positions match TRBD2. Germline CDR1 is SNHLY and CDR2 is FYNNEI. The CDR3 sequence is 16 residues long. Trimming cost V 3 bases and J 0 bases; bases outside gene matches: 2. The CDR3 reads CASSEGLAESTDTQYF. CDR3 in DNA: TGTGCCAGCAGTGAGGGACTAGCGGAGAGCACAGATACGCAGTATTTT.

This chain connects TRBV6-6 to TRBJ2-7; D is uncertain. This CDR3 contains 12 residues. Germline values: CDR1 MNHNY, CDR2 SVGAGI (reference sequence). Trimming took 2 bases from V and 5 from J, leaving 7 bases between them. For the CDR3, the DNA is TGTGCCAGCAGTTACGAAGCCCACGAGCAGTACTTC. Translation: CASSYEAHEQYF.

This clone appeared a single time. The genes are TRBV29-1 and TRBJ2-4; 11 bases agree with TRBD2. The CDR3 consists of 19 residues. Germline CDR1 SQVTM, CDR2 ANQGSEA. V lost 2 bases to trimming and J lost 7 bases; unmatched junction nucleotides: 19. This chain's CDR3 is CSVEYPLLAGDKSGNIQYF. In DNA form, the CDR3 reads TGCAGCGTTGAATATCCCCTACTAGCGGGAGACAAGTCAGGTAACATTCAGTACTTC.